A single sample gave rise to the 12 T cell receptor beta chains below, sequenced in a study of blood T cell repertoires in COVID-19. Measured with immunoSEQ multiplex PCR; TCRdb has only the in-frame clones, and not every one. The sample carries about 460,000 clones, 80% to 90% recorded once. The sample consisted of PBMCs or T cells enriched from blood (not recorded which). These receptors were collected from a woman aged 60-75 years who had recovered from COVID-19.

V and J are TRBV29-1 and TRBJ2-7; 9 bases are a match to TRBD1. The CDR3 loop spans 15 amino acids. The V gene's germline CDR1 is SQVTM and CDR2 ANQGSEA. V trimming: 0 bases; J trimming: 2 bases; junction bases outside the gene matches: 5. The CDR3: CSVEDTGQGTYEQYF. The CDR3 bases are TGCAGCGTTGAAGACACGGGACAGGGTACCTACGAGCAGTACTTC.

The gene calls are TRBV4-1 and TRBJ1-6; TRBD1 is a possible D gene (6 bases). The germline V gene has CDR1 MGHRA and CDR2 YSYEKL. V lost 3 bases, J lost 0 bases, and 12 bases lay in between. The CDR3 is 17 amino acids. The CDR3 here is CASSHPQTGSYNSPLHF. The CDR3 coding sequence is TGCGCCAGCAGCCATCCCCAGACAGGCTCCTATAATTCACCCCTCCACTTT.

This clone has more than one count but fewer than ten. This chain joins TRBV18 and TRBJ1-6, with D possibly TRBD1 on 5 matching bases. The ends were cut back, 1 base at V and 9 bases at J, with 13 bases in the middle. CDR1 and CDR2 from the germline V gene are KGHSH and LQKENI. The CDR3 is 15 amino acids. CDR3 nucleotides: TGTGCCAGCTCACCACTAGGCCAGGGTGGTTCACCCCTCCACTTT. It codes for CASSPLGQGGSPLHF.

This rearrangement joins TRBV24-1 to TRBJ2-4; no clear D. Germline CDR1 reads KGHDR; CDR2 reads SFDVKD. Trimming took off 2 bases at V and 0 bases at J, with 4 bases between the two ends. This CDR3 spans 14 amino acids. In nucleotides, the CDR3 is TGTGCCACCAGTGATTCTAGAGCCAAAAACATTCAGTACTTC. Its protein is CATSDSRAKNIQYF.

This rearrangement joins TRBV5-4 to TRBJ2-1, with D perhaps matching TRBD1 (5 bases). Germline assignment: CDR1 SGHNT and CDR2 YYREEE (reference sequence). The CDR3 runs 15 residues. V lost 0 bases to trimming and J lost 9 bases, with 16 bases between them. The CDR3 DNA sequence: TGTGCCAGCAGCTTGGACAGGATCGGCAACGGTGAGCAGTTCTTC. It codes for CASSLDRIGNGEQFF.

CDR3 DNA: TGCGCCAGCAGCCAAGTTCTTTCGGACCAAGAGACCCAGTACTTC. As protein: CASSQVLSDQETQYF. This rearrangement joins TRBV4-1 to TRBJ2-5; the D is unclear. The CDR3 runs 15 residues. The V end lost 1 base, the J end lost 0 bases, and 9 bases lay between the germline ends. Germline V gene lookup returns CDR1 MGHRA and CDR2 YSYEKL.

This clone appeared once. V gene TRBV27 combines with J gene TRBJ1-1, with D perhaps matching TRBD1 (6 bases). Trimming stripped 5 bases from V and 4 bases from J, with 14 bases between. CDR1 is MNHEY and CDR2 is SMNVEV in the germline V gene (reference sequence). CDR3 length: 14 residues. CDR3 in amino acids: CASSPQGYGTEAFF. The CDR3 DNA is TGTGCCAGCAGTCCCCAGGGGTACGGCACTGAAGCTTTCTTT.

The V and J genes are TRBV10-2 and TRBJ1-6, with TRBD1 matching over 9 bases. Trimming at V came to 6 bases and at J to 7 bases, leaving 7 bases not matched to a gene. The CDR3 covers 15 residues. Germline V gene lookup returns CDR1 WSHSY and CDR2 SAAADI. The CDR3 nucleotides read TGCGCCAGCAGCGCCTCCGGACAGGGGAATTCACCCCTCCACTTT. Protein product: CASSASGQGNSPLHF.

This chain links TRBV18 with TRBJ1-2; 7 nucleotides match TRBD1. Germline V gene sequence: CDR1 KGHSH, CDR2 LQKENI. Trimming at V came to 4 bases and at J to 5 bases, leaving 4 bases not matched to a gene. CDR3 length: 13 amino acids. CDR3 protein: CASSRQGGYGYTF. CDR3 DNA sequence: TGTGCCAGCTCACGACAGGGCGGTTATGGCTACACCTTC. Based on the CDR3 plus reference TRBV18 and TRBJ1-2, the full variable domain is NAGVMQNPRHLVRRRGQEARLRCSPMKGHSHVYWYRQLPEEGLKFMVYLQKENIIDESGMPKERFSAEFPKEGPSILRIQQVVRGDSAAYFCASSRQGGYGYTFGSGTRLTVV.

The CDR3 region is CASRKPSGGTNEKLFF. CDR3 in DNA: TGTGCCAGTAGAAAGCCCTCCGGGGGGACTAATGAAAAACTGTTTTTT. This sequence joins TRBV19 and TRBJ1-4, with D tentatively TRBD1 (5 bases). CDR3 length: 16 residues. Between the trimmed V and J ends, which lost 6 bases and 2 bases, there was a span of 16 bases. CDR1 and CDR2 from the germline V gene are LNHDA and SQIVND (reference sequence).

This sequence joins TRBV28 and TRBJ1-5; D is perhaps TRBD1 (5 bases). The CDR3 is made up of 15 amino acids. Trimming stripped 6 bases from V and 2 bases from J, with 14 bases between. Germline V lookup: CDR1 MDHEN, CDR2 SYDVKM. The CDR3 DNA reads TGTGCCAGCAGCCCCATGGGGGGAGGCAATCAGCCCCAGCATTTT. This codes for CASSPMGGGNQPQHF. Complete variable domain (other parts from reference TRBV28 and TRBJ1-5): DVKVTQSSRYLVKRTGEKVFLECVQDMDHENMFWYRQDPGLGLRLIYFSYDVKMKEKGDIPEGYSVSREKKERFSLILESASTNQTSMYLCASSPMGGGNQPQHFGDGTRLSIL.

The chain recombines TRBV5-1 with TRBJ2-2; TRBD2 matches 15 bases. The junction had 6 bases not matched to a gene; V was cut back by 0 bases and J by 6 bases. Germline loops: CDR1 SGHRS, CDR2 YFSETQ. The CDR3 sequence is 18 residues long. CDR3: CASSLGPGLAGGPGELFF. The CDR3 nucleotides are TGCGCCAGCAGCTTGGGACCGGGACTAGCGGGGGGCCCCGGGGAGCTGTTTTTT.